The clone carrying this TCR beta chain turned up a few times. Amplified TCR beta CDR3 regions derived from RNA transcripts. HTBI primers drove first-round RT-PCR of the TCR CDR3. MiXCR, run by TCRdb on the multiplex PCR reads, gives a single entry per CDR3 protein. The table has 300,000 or so distinct CDR3 sequences, around a sixth seen once. This CDR3 is 14 amino acids long. The V and J ends lost 6 bases and 9 bases respectively, with 21 bases between them. This record comes from a study of T cells in Graves' hyperthyroidism and ophthalmopathy. This chain uses TRBV12-3 or TRBV12-4 with TRBJ2-7; D may be TRBD1 (7 bases). Material: blood. This TCR was recovered from a man between 25 and 39 years old with Graves' hyperthyroidism. The CDR3 sequence is CASSPGQNPRGQYF. For the CDR3, the DNA is TGTGCCAGCAGCCCGGGACAGAACCCGCGGGGGCAGTACTTC.